These 4 T cell receptor beta chains share one sample of origin, sequenced in a study of shared T cell receptors in the human thymus. TCRdb's copy holds only in-frame clones and misses some; the assay was immunoSEQ multiplex PCR. The sample lists hundreds of thousands of clones; about 90% were seen once. The same sample was also studied in work on human thymus T cells.

Source material: thymocytes. The receptors shown here come from a boy under three years old with a congenital heart defect.

The gene calls are TRBV5-1 and TRBJ1-1; a possible D gene is TRBD1 (6 bases). This CDR3 spans 15 amino acids. Germline CDR1 SGHRS, CDR2 YFSETQ. Trimming pared 0 bases from V and 5 bases from J, leaving 14 bases between. CDR3 residues: CASSLAGGPWTEAFF. As DNA, the CDR3 is TGCGCCAGCAGCTTGGCCGGGGGGCCATGGACTGAAGCTTTCTTT.

The rearrangement links TRBV9 to TRBJ1-1, with a weak D call TRBD1 (5 bases). This CDR3 region has 14 residues. CDR1 and CDR2 from the germline V gene are SGDLS and YYNGEE. V lost 5 bases to trimming and J lost 4 bases, with 15 bases between them. The CDR3 reads CASSSDRTSTEAFF. CDR3 DNA sequence: TGTGCCAGCAGTTCCGACAGAACCTCCACTGAAGCTTTCTTT.

The chain joins TRBV9 to TRBJ2-1; a weak D match, TRBD2 (6 bases). Germline CDR1 is SGDLS and CDR2 is YYNGEE. Trimming shortened V by 1 base and J by 7 bases, and 9 bases separated the two germline ends. The CDR3 totals 13 residues. CDR3 nucleotides: TGTGCCAGCAGCGTACTAGCGAGTAATGAGCAGTTCTTC. It codes for CASSVLASNEQFF.

This sequence joins TRBV6-1 and TRBJ1-5; 9 bases match TRBD1. This CDR3 has 16 residues. V gave up 4 bases and J gave up 4 bases; unmatched junction bases: 8. CDR1 is MNHNS and CDR2 is SASEGT in the germline V gene. The CDR3 nucleotides read TGTGCCAGCAGTGCTCCAGACAGGGGGAGGAATCAGCCCCAGCATTTT. It encodes CASSAPDRGRNQPQHF.